The entry that follows covers one T cell receptor (beta chain) sequence. This sample was included in a study of blood T cell repertoires in COVID-19. Study-wide context: Spain, Italy and the United States supplied samples that represented acute and convalescent COVID-19.

Sequenced by immunoSEQ multiplex PCR; TCRdb stores in-frame clones only, minus some. The sample yields roughly 300,000 clones, around 87% seen once. Material: peripheral blood. This receptor was obtained from a woman between 45 and 65 years old who had recovered from COVID-19.

CDR3 nucleotide sequence: TGTGCCAGCAGACCCTCGGGGGGGGACAGCCAGCCCCAGCATTTT. Translated, it gives CASRPSGGDSQPQHF. This rearrangement joins TRBV28 to TRBJ1-5; 7 bases agree with TRBD1. The CDR3 is 15 residues long. From germline, CDR1 is MDHEN and CDR2 SYDVKM. Trimming removed 6 bases from V and 7 bases from J; junction bases left unmatched: 12.